This TCR beta chain was identified during a study of cytomegalovirus exposure and HLA in healthy donors. Study-wide results and caveats: Donor immune exposure was known only as CMV serostatus.

The CDR3 spans 14 residues. Germline trimming cut 4 bases from V and 1 base from J; bases unmatched to any gene: 1. Looked up from germline, CDR1 is MNHEY and CDR2 is SVGAGI. A multiplex PCR was run with 60 Vbeta primers and 13 Jbeta primers. Produced via immunoSEQ multiplex PCR; TCRdb's table is partial and in-frame only. The table shows roughly 160,000 clones, with 75% to 85% occurring only once. This clone was detected once. Its antigen is unknown. This TCR came from a man aged 50 or older in good health and CMV-seropositive. Sequencing was carried out using PBMCs. The chain uses TRBV6-5 and TRBJ1-3; 7 nucleotides line up with TRBD1. CDR3 residues: CASSLQGSGNTIYF. The CDR3 nucleotides are TGTGCCAGCAGTTTACAGGGGTCTGGAAACACCATATATTTT.